A single T cell receptor (beta chain) is shown here with its context. The antigen is undetermined. Each CDR3 protein gets one entry after TCRdb re-called the 5' RACE reads with MiXCR. The sample lists around 480,000 distinct CDR3 sequences; roughly an eighth were seen once. The data originate from a study of identical twins. General observations from the study: Findings came from cross-sectional statistics, without long-term follow-up of donors.

CDR3 length equals 13 residues. Trimming stripped 4 bases from V and 6 bases from J, with 10 bases between. These records were also assigned to another study, of yellow fever vaccine responses in identical twins.

The genes are TRBV12-3 or TRBV12-4 and TRBJ2-1; no firm D call. The sample comprised CD4+ T cells sorted from blood. The clonotype originates from a woman aged 18-29 years in good health. The CDR3 DNA reads TGTGCCAGCAGTTCGCGAGTCTTCAATGAGCAGTTCTTC. Protein sequence: CASSSRVFNEQFF.